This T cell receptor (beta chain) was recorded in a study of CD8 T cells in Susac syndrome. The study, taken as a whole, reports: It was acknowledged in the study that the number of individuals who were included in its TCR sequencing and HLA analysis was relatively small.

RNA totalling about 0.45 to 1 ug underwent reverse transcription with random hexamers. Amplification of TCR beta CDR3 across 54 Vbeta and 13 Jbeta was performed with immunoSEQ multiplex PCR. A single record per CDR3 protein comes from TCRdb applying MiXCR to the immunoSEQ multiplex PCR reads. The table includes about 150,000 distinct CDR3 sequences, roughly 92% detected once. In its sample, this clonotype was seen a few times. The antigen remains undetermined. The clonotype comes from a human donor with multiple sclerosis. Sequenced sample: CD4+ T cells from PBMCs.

CDR3 loop: CASSAGRRGSYEQYF. The DNA of the CDR3 is TGTGCCAGCAGTGCGGGACGGCGGGGCTCCTACGAGCAGTACTTC. This chain connects TRBV28 to TRBJ2-7; a possible D gene is TRBD2 (6 bases). The CDR3 sequence is 15 residues long. V was shortened by 5 bases and J by 0 bases, with 14 bases between the two germline ends. CDR1 MDHEN and CDR2 SYDVKM come from the germline V gene. The whole variable domain, filled in from reference TRBV28 and TRBJ2-7, reads DVKVTQSSRYLVKRTGEKVFLECVQDMDHENMFWYRQDPGLGLRLIYFSYDVKMKEKGDIPEGYSVSREKKERFSLILESASTNQTSMYLCASSAGRRGSYEQYFGPGTRLTVT.